Listed here are 15 T cell receptor beta chains from one sample, sequenced in a study of blood T cell repertoires in COVID-19. Sequenced by immunoSEQ multiplex PCR; TCRdb stores in-frame clones only, minus some. The sample lists 150,000 to 200,000 clones; about four fifths were seen once. The specimen sequenced was peripheral blood. The origin of the receptors is a man between 60 and 75 years old with active or convalescent COVID-19.

CDR3 coding DNA: TGTGCCAGCAGTGGGAAGGGGCGGAACACTGAAGCTTTCTTT. It is translated as CASSGKGRNTEAFF. This chain connects TRBV2 to TRBJ1-1, with a possible D match to TRBD1 (5 bases). This CDR3 comprises 14 residues. Germline V gene data show CDR1 as SNHLY and CDR2 as FYNNEI. V lost 4 bases and J lost 1, with 10 bases in between.

This sequence joins TRBV7-3 and TRBJ2-2; 7 bases line up with TRBD1. Looked up from germline, CDR1 is SGHTA and CDR2 is FQGTGA. Trimming took 5 bases from V and 0 from J; bases not matched to a gene: 6. The CDR3 loop spans 16 amino acids. CDR3 coding DNA: TGTGCCAGCAGCGCACAGGGGACCGCGAACACCGGGGAGCTGTTTTTT. This translates into CASSAQGTANTGELFF. Supplemented by reference TRBV7-3 and TRBJ2-2, the full variable domain reads GAGVSQTPSNKVTEKGKYVELRCDPISGHTALYWYRQSLGQGPEFLIYFQGTGAADDSGLPNDRFFAVRPEGSVSTLKIQRTERGDSAVYLCASSAQGTANTGELFFGEGSRLTVL.

The chain employs TRBV4-2 and TRBJ2-1, with 14 bases fitting TRBD2. The CDR3 totals 19 residues. CDR1 is LGHNA, CDR2 YNFKEQ, per germline. The V gene end was trimmed by 0 bases and the J gene end by 8 bases; junction bases not matched to a gene: 12. The CDR3 here is CASSQDRLAGGLGAHEQFF. DNA of the CDR3: TGTGCCAGCAGCCAAGATCGACTAGCGGGGGGGCTTGGGGCCCATGAGCAGTTCTTC.

In this sample, this clone turned up a few times. The V gene is TRBV27, the J gene TRBJ1-4, with D perhaps TRBD1 (5 bases). Trimming removed 5 bases from V and 7 bases from J, with 17 bases in between. This CDR3 comprises 15 residues. Germline V CDR1 and CDR2: MNHEY, SMNVEV (reference sequence). CDR3 sequence reads: CASSARDSRVEKLFF. The CDR3, as DNA: TGTGCCAGCAGTGCCCGGGACTCTCGGGTTGAAAAACTGTTTTTT.

The V gene is TRBV5-1, the J gene TRBJ1-1, with a possible D match to TRBD1 (6 bases). The CDR3 has 14 residues. Trimming shortened V by 3 bases and J by 3 bases, and 12 bases separated the two germline ends. Germline CDR1 reads SGHRS; CDR2 reads YFSETQ. The CDR3: CASSWGPGDTEAFF. CDR3 nucleotide sequence: TGCGCCAGCAGCTGGGGGCCAGGGGACACTGAAGCTTTCTTT. The whole variable domain, filled in from reference TRBV5-1 and TRBJ1-1, reads KAGVTQTPRYLIKTRGQQVTLSCSPISGHRSVSWYQQTPGQGLQFLFEYFSETQRNKGNFPGRFSGRQFSNSRSEMNVSTLELGDSALYLCASSWGPGDTEAFFGQGTRLTVV.

Here the CDR3 DNA reads TGCGCCAGCAGGATACAGGGGATCGTTAGGGCGAACACCGGGGAGCTGTTTTTT. It codes for CASRIQGIVRANTGELFF. The chain joins TRBV5-1 to TRBJ2-2, with 7 bases aligning to TRBD1. The CDR3 has 18 residues. The germline gives CDR1 SGHRS, CDR2 YFSETQ. Trimming removed 5 bases from V and 0 bases from J; junction bases left unmatched: 13.

The rearrangement links TRBV28 to TRBJ1-2; D is possibly TRBD1 (5 bases). The V end lost 5 bases, the J end lost 2 bases, and 9 bases lay between the germline ends. The germline gives CDR1 MDHEN, CDR2 SYDVKM. This CDR3 has 13 residues. In DNA, the CDR3 is TGTGCCAGCAGTCCTAGACAGAACTATGGCTACACCTTC. It translates to CASSPRQNYGYTF.

The V gene is TRBV9, the J gene TRBJ2-1; 11 nucleotides match TRBD2. This CDR3 is built from 15 residues. J lost 8 bases, V lost 4 bases, and 8 bases had no gene match. CDR1 is SGDLS and CDR2 is YYNGEE in the germline V gene. CDR3 nucleotides: TGTGCCAGCAGCCATAGCGGGGGGGCGACCCATGAGCAGTTCTTC. It yields the protein CASSHSGGATHEQFF. Looking up the rest from reference TRBV9 and TRBJ2-1 gives the full variable domain: DSGVTQTPKHLITATGQRVTLRCSPRSGDLSVYWYQQSLDQGLQFLIQYYNGEERAKGNILERFSAQQFPDLHSELNLSSLELGDSALYFCASSHSGGATHEQFFGPGTRLTVL.

The J gene is TRBJ1-2, the V gene TRBV28; D uncertain. V lost 7 bases, J lost 7 bases, and 28 bases lay in between. This CDR3 has 17 residues. CDR1 and CDR2 from the germline V gene are MDHEN and SYDVKM. The CDR3 is CASTSGAYSRILGGYTF. Written as DNA, the CDR3 is TGTGCCAGCACATCCGGTGCGTATTCGAGGATATTAGGTGGCTACACCTTC.

This chain uses TRBV6-5 with TRBJ2-7; 9 nucleotides line up with TRBD1. Germline trimming cut 0 bases from V and 7 bases from J; bases unmatched to any gene: 7. CDR3 size: 15 residues. Per the germline V gene, CDR1 is MNHEY and CDR2 is SVGAGI. CDR3: CASSYSTGTGLEQYF. The CDR3 region has the DNA TGTGCCAGCAGTTACTCGACCGGGACAGGGTTGGAGCAGTACTTC.

CDR3: CASIRDSNQPQHF. As DNA, the CDR3 is TGTGCCAGCATACGGGATAGCAATCAGCCCCAGCATTTT. The rearrangement joins TRBV2 to TRBJ1-5; D unresolved. V was clipped by 7 bases and J by 0 bases, with 7 bases between them. In germline, CDR1 is SNHLY, CDR2 FYNNEI. The CDR3 spans 13 residues.

The chain uses TRBV19 and TRBJ1-1, with D maybe TRBD1 (5 bases). CDR1 LNHDA and CDR2 SQIVND come from the germline V gene (reference sequence). The CDR3 loop spans 14 amino acids. V lost 6 bases, J lost 7 bases, and 18 bases lay in between. CDR3 nucleotides: TGTGCCAGTAGAAACTCGCAGGGTGTCATTGAAGCTTTCTTT. Residues: CASRNSQGVIEAFF.

This clone appeared a few times. The chain has TRBV6-1 and TRBJ1-1; 9 positions match TRBD1. The J segment lost 7 bases and the V segment lost 3 bases, leaving 3 bases of the junction unmatched. The CDR3 has 13 residues. CDR1 and CDR2 from the germline V gene are MNHNS and SASEGT. The CDR3 DNA sequence: TGTGCCAGCAGTGATACAGGGGGCCTTGAAGCTTTCTTT. Translated, it gives CASSDTGGLEAFF.

The gene calls are TRBV7-2 and TRBJ2-7; 7 positions match TRBD2. This CDR3 spans 15 amino acids. With 4 bases clipped from V and 0 bases from J, the junction kept 6 bases outside the gene matches. Germline V gene lookup returns CDR1 SGHTA and CDR2 FQGNSA. DNA for the CDR3: TGTGCCAGCAGCTACTTAGCGGGTAGCTCCTACGAGCAGTACTTC. Its translation: CASSYLAGSSYEQYF.

The chain has TRBV28 and TRBJ2-2; D unresolved. This CDR3 is 12 amino acids long. V was cut by 4 bases and J by 4 bases, with 4 bases left in between. The V gene's germline CDR1 is MDHEN and CDR2 SYDVKM. In DNA form, the CDR3 reads TGTGCCAGCAGTTCCAGCACCGGGGAGCTGTTTTTT. Protein product: CASSSSTGELFF.